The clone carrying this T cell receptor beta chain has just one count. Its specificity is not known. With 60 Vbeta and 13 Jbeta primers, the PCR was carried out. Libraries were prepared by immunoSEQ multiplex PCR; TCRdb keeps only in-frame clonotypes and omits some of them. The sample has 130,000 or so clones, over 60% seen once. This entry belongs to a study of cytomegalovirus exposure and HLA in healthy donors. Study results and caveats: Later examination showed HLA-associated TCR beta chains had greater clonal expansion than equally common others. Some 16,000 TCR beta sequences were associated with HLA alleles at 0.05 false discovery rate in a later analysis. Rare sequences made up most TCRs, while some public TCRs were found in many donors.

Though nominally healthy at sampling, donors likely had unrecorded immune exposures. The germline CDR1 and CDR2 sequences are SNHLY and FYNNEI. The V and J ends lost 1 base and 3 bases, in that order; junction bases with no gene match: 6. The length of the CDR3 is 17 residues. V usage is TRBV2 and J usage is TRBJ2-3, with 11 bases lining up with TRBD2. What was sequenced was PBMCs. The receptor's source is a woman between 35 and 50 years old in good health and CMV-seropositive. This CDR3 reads CASSEETSGAGTDTQYF. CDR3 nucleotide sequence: TGTGCCAGCAGTGAAGAGACTAGCGGGGCGGGTACAGATACGCAGTATTTT.